Only one count was recorded for the clone carrying this T cell receptor beta chain. Antigen unknown. This sample was included in a study of cytomegalovirus exposure and HLA in healthy donors. Notes on the study in general: There were 150 to 200 TCR beta chains listed as cytomegalovirus-associated. First-cohort TCR clusters tended to co-occur in the roughly 120 validation repertoires, a later analysis found. Reported results showed that the classifier diagnosed cytomegalovirus status with high specificity and sensitivity.

This CDR3 region has 16 residues. The germline gives CDR1 MNHNY, CDR2 SVGAGI (reference sequence). V lost 6 bases and J lost 5, with 22 bases in between. Here immunoSEQ multiplex PCR was the method, and the copy in TCRdb shows in-frame clones only, minus some. The sample lists roughly 220,000 clones, around 90% occurring once. The chain combines TRBV6-6 with TRBJ2-5; D may be TRBD2 (6 bases). The specimen sequenced was PBMCs. The TCR comes from a woman younger than 35 in good health and CMV-seronegative. In DNA form, the CDR3 reads TGTGCCAGCAGCCCCCCGGACTACCAAGAAGGGGAGACCCAGTACTTC. It codes for CASSPPDYQEGETQYF.